These T cell receptor beta chains were read from a single sample in a study of blood T cell repertoires in COVID-19. Libraries were prepared by immunoSEQ multiplex PCR; TCRdb keeps only in-frame clonotypes and omits some of them. The table lists 260,000 or so clones, roughly 79% of them singletons. The sample was peripheral blood. These receptors all come from an elderly woman with COVID-19, enrolled during active disease. The CDR3 runs from the conserved cysteine through the conserved F or W. The D gene is left open where the match is weak. Size is stated for part of the rows, as once, few or many counts, or as a class when the clone is expanded.

d_gene	abundance	j_gene	v_gene	CDR3aa	CDR3nt
-	-	TRBJ1-2	TRBV30	CAWSSPGSGYTF	TGTGCCTGGAGTTCCCCGGGTAGCGGCTACACCTTC
-	-	TRBJ1-1	TRBV19	CASSSGPWGDTEAFF	TGTGCCAGTAGTTCGGGTCCCTGGGGGGACACTGAAGCTTTCTTT
-	-	TRBJ1-2	TRBV11-1	CASSQGGYGYTF	TGTGCCAGCAGCCAGGGAGGCTATGGCTACACCTTC
-	-	TRBJ1-4	TRBV9	CASSPRDTLTTNEKLFF	TGTGCCAGCAGCCCGAGGGACACCTTAACAACTAATGAAAAACTGTTTTTT
-	-	TRBJ2-7	TRBV6-6	CASSYPAQGKTEQYF	TGTGCCAGCAGTTACCCCGCCCAGGGGAAGACCGAGCAGTACTTC
TRBD2	-	TRBJ2-3	TRBV24-1	CATSDLLGKRGGLSPDTQYF	TGTGCCACCAGTGATCTCCTAGGGAAGCGGGGGGGCCTTTCACCAGATACGCAGTATTTT
TRBD1	-	TRBJ1-2	TRBV5-1	CASSPTSPGQGNYGYTF	TGCGCCAGCAGCCCAACCTCGCCGGGACAGGGTAACTATGGCTACACCTTC
-	-	TRBJ2-5	TRBV9	CASSGSGVRETQYF	TGTGCCAGCAGCGGCTCAGGCGTCCGGGAGACCCAGTACTTC
-	once	TRBJ2-4	TRBV14	CASSQVGAQHQHF	TGTGCCAGCAGCCAAGTTGGGGCACAGCATCAACACTTC
TRBD2	-	TRBJ2-1	TRBV3-1/TRBV3-2	CASRTSGGAYEQFF	TGTGCCAGCAGAACGAGCGGGGGGGCGTATGAGCAGTTCTTC
TRBD1	-	TRBJ1-5	TRBV3-1/TRBV3-2	CASSQGQGSNQPQHF	TGTGCCAGCAGCCAAGGACAGGGGAGCAATCAGCCCCAGCATTTT
TRBD1	-	TRBJ2-6	TRBV19	CASKVGDRAGANVLTF	TGTGCCAGTAAAGTGGGGGACAGGGCTGGGGCCAACGTCCTGACTTTC
-	-	TRBJ2-2	TRBV7-2	CASSSRTATYTGELFF	TGTGCCAGCAGCAGCCGGACAGCTACTTACACCGGGGAGCTGTTTTTT
-	-	TRBJ1-4	TRBV7-9	CASSLGQGGNEKLFF	TGTGCCAGCAGCTTAGGGCAGGGTGGGAATGAAAAACTGTTTTTT
-	-	TRBJ1-6	TRBV6-5	CASRPRDMSPLHF	TGTGCCAGCAGACCTCGGGACATGTCACCCCTCCACTTT
-	-	TRBJ1-3	TRBV27	CASREVGGRYSGNTIYF	TGTGCCAGCAGGGAGGTTGGGGGGAGATACTCTGGAAACACCATATATTTT
TRBD1	once	TRBJ2-1	TRBV7-2	CASSRDRGDSEQFF	TGTGCCAGCAGCCGCGACAGGGGTGACAGTGAGCAGTTCTTC
-	-	TRBJ2-7	TRBV18	CASSLNHGDSTSGF	TGTGCCAGCTCGCTTAACCATGGAGACAGTACCTCTGGCTTC
TRBD2	-	TRBJ2-7	TRBV7-9	CASSPGGGRGPYEQYF	TGTGCCAGCAGCCCCGGGGGGGGAAGGGGCCCCTACGAGCAGTACTTC
TRBD1	few	TRBJ1-5	TRBV28	CASTLEAGGFRPQHF	TGTGCCAGCACTTTAGAAGCAGGGGGCTTCCGGCCCCAGCATTTT
-	-	TRBJ1-1	TRBV6-4	CASSNGWVSAFF	TGTGCCAGCAGTAACGGGTGGGTATCGGCTTTCTTT
-	-	TRBJ1-5	TRBV6-1	CASSEILLSNQPQHF	TGTGCCAGCAGTGAAATCCTCCTGTCCAATCAGCCCCAGCATTTT
TRBD1	few	TRBJ1-5	TRBV19	CASSMRGRISNQPQHF	TGTGCCAGTAGTATGAGGGGGCGGATTAGCAATCAGCCCCAGCATTTT
-	-	TRBJ2-5	TRBV21-1	CASSKEYRPEAQYF	TGTGCCAGCAGCAAAGAGTACAGGCCAGAGGCCCAGTACTTC
-	-	TRBJ2-1	TRBV2	CASSRNRESYNEQFF	TGTGCCAGCAGCCGCAACAGGGAATCCTACAATGAGCAGTTCTTC
TRBD2	few	TRBJ2-7	TRBV28	CASTSPGTSGYEQYF	TGTGCCAGCACCTCCCCCGGGACTAGCGGATACGAGCAGTACTTC
-	once	TRBJ1-6	TRBV5-4	CASSLGGDSYSPLHF	TGTGCCAGCAGCTTGGGGGGAGACTCCTATTCACCCCTCCACTTT
-	-	TRBJ2-1	TRBV23-1	CASSQHRDSKPDNEQFF	TGCGCCAGCAGTCAGCACCGGGACTCTAAACCTGACAATGAGCAGTTCTTC
-	few	TRBJ1-5	TRBV28	CASSLFGGPQHF	TGTGCCAGCAGTTTATTCGGGGGGCCCCAGCATTTT
-	-	TRBJ1-3	TRBV6-5	CASSKLDSGNTIYF	TGTGCCAGCAGTAAACTAGACTCTGGAAACACCATATATTTT
TRBD1	-	TRBJ2-7	TRBV28	CASSSGTERSSYEQYF	TGTGCCAGCAGTTCCGGGACAGAGAGGAGCTCCTACGAGCAGTACTTC
TRBD1	-	TRBJ1-5	TRBV6-5	CASSSGRGQSQPQHF	TGTGCCAGCAGTTCGGGCAGGGGGCAGAGTCAGCCCCAGCATTTT
TRBD1	few	TRBJ2-7	TRBV12-3/TRBV12-4	CASSTLTGGEQYF	TGTGCCAGCAGCACTCTCACAGGGGGCGAGCAGTACTTC
-	-	TRBJ2-3	TRBV18	CASSPSQASTDTQYF	TGTGCCAGCTCACCATCGCAGGCTAGCACAGATACGCAGTATTTT
-	-	TRBJ2-5	TRBV7-7	CASSPSSRGETQYF	TGTGCTAGCAGCCCTTCTTCCCGGGGGGAGACCCAGTACTTC
-	-	TRBJ1-1	TRBV6-2/TRBV6-3	CASSYNPSTDFMNTEAFF	TGTGCCAGCAGTTACAATCCTTCGACGGACTTCATGAACACTGAAGCTTTCTTT
TRBD1	few	TRBJ1-6	TRBV5-1	CASSPGQGAGNSPLHF	TGCGCCAGCAGCCCAGGACAGGGGGCCGGGAATTCACCCCTCCACTTT
TRBD2	few	TRBJ2-5	TRBV9	CASSAGLAGATEGETQYF	TGTGCCAGCAGCGCGGGACTAGCGGGAGCTACCGAAGGGGAGACCCAGTACTTC
-	-	TRBJ2-5	TRBV12-3/TRBV12-4	CASSLRDKTQYF	TGTGCCAGCAGTCTACGCGACAAGACCCAGTACTTC
TRBD2	-	TRBJ2-3	TRBV5-1	CASSSGLAGRTDTQYF	TGCGCCAGCAGCTCCGGACTAGCGGGGCGCACAGATACGCAGTATTTT
TRBD2	-	TRBJ2-5	TRBV11-2	CASSPGTSGGPQETQYF	TGTGCCAGCAGCCCGGGGACTAGCGGGGGGCCACAAGAGACCCAGTACTTC
-	-	TRBJ2-1	TRBV5-4	CASSRTYYNEQFF	TGTGCCAGCAGCCGAACATACTACAATGAGCAGTTCTTC
TRBD1	-	TRBJ2-5	TRBV28	CASSQDREETQYF	TGTGCCAGCAGCCAGGACAGGGAAGAGACCCAGTACTTC
-	-	TRBJ1-1	TRBV27	CASRGRGNEAFF	TGTGCCAGCCGGGGGAGGGGGAATGAAGCTTTCTTT
-	-	TRBJ1-1	TRBV11-2	CASSSSARGLEAFF	TGTGCCAGCAGCTCGTCTGCCAGGGGCCTCGAAGCTTTCTTT
-	-	TRBJ2-1	TRBV11-3	CASSLGAGNEQFF	TGTGCCAGCAGCTTAGGGGCAGGGAATGAGCAGTTCTTC
-	few	TRBJ1-1	TRBV5-1	CASSQAGLVTEAFF	TGCGCCAGCAGTCAGGCAGGGCTGGTCACTGAAGCTTTCTTT
-	few	TRBJ1-3	TRBV5-6	CASSLLAGASGNTIYF	TGTGCCAGCAGCTTGTTGGCAGGGGCCTCTGGAAACACCATATATTTT
-	-	TRBJ2-1	TRBV3-1/TRBV3-2	CASSPQGNEQFF	TGTGCCAGCAGCCCCCAGGGGAATGAGCAGTTCTTC
-	-	TRBJ1-3	TRBV5-1	CASRWASGNTIYF	TGCGCCAGCAGGTGGGCCTCTGGAAACACCATATATTTT
TRBD1	-	TRBJ2-3	TRBV7-3	CASSSTGRTDTQYF	TGTGCCAGCAGCTCGACAGGGCGCACAGATACGCAGTATTTT
TRBD1	-	TRBJ2-2	TRBV5-1	CASGPQGANTGELFF	TGCGCCAGCGGGCCCCAGGGGGCAAACACCGGGGAGCTGTTTTTT
TRBD1	-	TRBJ1-5	TRBV7-8	CASSLGDREYQPQHF	TGTGCCAGCAGCTTAGGGGACAGGGAGTATCAGCCCCAGCATTTT
TRBD2	-	TRBJ2-1	TRBV7-9	CASSLYAAGANNNEQFF	TGTGCCAGCAGCTTATATGCAGCGGGAGCTAACAACAATGAGCAGTTCTTC
-	few	TRBJ1-3	TRBV5-1	CASTMGGSGNTIYF	TGCGCCAGCACCATGGGGGGCTCTGGAAACACCATATATTTT
-	-	TRBJ1-6	TRBV5-1	CASRLSYNSPLHF	TGCGCCAGCAGACTCTCCTATAATTCACCCCTCCACTTT
-	once	TRBJ2-1	TRBV7-2	CASSSFNTRSRYNEQFF	TGTGCCAGCAGCTCCTTTAATACTAGGTCACGTTACAATGAGCAGTTCTTC
-	-	TRBJ1-6	TRBV27	CASSYRGSANSPLHF	TGTGCCAGCAGTTATCGAGGGTCCGCGAATTCACCCCTCCACTTT
-	-	TRBJ1-3	TRBV19	CATDGGGNTIYF	TGTGCCACCGACGGGGGGGGAAACACCATATATTTT
-	-	TRBJ2-7	TRBV11-3	CASSRGLAYEQYF	TGTGCCAGCAGCCGGGGACTTGCCTACGAGCAGTACTTC